The 28 T cell receptor beta chains below all came from one sample that was sequenced in a study of blood T cell repertoires in COVID-19. Using immunoSEQ multiplex PCR, the repertoire was profiled, and TCRdb retains in-frame clones only, with some absent. Of approximately 450,000 clones listed, about 85% are singletons. Sequenced material: PBMCs or T cells enriched from blood (not recorded which). Receptors were obtained from a woman aged 18-29 years with acute COVID-19.

The chain recombines TRBV6-4 with TRBJ2-3; 8 bases are a match to TRBD2. The length of the CDR3 is 14 residues. The J segment lost 2 bases and the V segment lost 5 bases, leaving 3 bases of the junction unmatched. CDR1 is MRHNA and CDR2 is SNTAGT in the germline V gene. CDR3 coding DNA: TGTGCCAGCAGTAGCGGGGGCTCCACAGATACGCAGTATTTT. Translation gives CASSSGGSTDTQYF.

This sequence joins TRBV3-1 (or the pseudogene TRBV3-2) and TRBJ1-2; 8 bases are a match to TRBD1. This CDR3 has 15 residues. CDR1 and CDR2 (germline): LGHDT, YNNKEL (reference sequence). V gave up 4 bases and J gave up 6 bases; unmatched junction bases: 10. In DNA form, the CDR3 reads TGTGCCAGCAGCCCGACCACCAGGGGGCACAATGGCTACACCTTC. Translated, it gives CASSPTTRGHNGYTF.

CDR3 coding DNA: TGCGCCAGCAGCCCCCGACTTAAACTAGGTTTGACCGGGGAGCTGTTTTTT. The encoded protein is CASSPRLKLGLTGELFF. The chain joins TRBV4-3 to TRBJ2-2; D perhaps matches TRBD2 (5 bases). V lost 4 bases, J lost 5 bases, and 20 bases lay in between. Germline CDR1 LGHNA, CDR2 YSLEER. This CDR3 is built from 17 residues.

The rearrangement joins TRBV3-1 (or the pseudogene TRBV3-2) to TRBJ2-1; 7 bases map to TRBD2. The length of the CDR3 is 13 residues. J lost 10 bases, V lost 2 bases, and 5 bases had no gene match. Germline assignment: CDR1 LGHDT and CDR2 YNNKEL (reference sequence). CDR3 region: CASSQLVGGEQFF. CDR3 bases: TGTGCCAGCAGCCAATTAGTGGGGGGGGAGCAGTTCTTC.

This sequence joins TRBV6-5 and TRBJ2-3, with D possibly being TRBD1 (6 bases). Germline V gives CDR1 MNHEY, CDR2 SVGAGI. The ends were cut back, 11 bases at V and 6 bases at J, with 15 bases in the middle. The CDR3 runs 12 residues. CDR3 DNA sequence: TGTGCCGGCGATACAGGGATGGATACGCAGTATTTT. Its translation is CAGDTGMDTQYF.

J is TRBJ1-6 and V is TRBV9; the D gene is possibly TRBD1 (6 bases). Germline-derived CDR1 and CDR2 are SGDLS and YYNGEE. V was shortened by 5 bases and J by 0 bases, with 12 bases between the two germline ends. The CDR3 has 16 residues. The CDR3 loop is CASSLGQFSYNSPLHF. CDR3 nucleotide sequence: TGTGCCAGCAGTTTAGGACAGTTCTCCTATAATTCACCCCTCCACTTT.

This clone occurred many times. The chain's CDR3 is CASTPGQGATGELFF. CDR3 coding DNA: TGTGCCAGCACCCCCGGACAGGGGGCAACCGGGGAGCTGTTTTTT. The genes are TRBV11-1 and TRBJ2-2, with 11 bases fitting TRBD1. This CDR3 is built from 15 residues. Germline-derived CDR1 and CDR2 are SGHAT and FQDESV (reference sequence). Trimming cost V 7 bases and J 5 bases; bases outside gene matches: 6.

The chain has TRBV6-5 and TRBJ2-7, with no clear D. The V gene's germline CDR1 is MNHEY and CDR2 SVGAGI. The CDR3 consists of 13 residues. Trimming removed 6 bases at V and 2 bases at J, with 11 bases between. Here the CDR3 reads CASRHVQTYEQYF. CDR3 sequence (DNA): TGTGCCAGCAGGCATGTCCAGACCTACGAGCAGTACTTC.

The V gene is TRBV2, the J gene TRBJ1-1; 10 bases are a match to TRBD1. Germline assignment: CDR1 SNHLY and CDR2 FYNNEI. The CDR3 runs to 15 residues. Trimming cost V 4 bases and J 1 base; bases outside gene matches: 3. This CDR3 is CASSARTGGNTEAFF. CDR3 bases: TGTGCCAGCAGTGCAAGGACAGGGGGGAACACTGAAGCTTTCTTT.

This chain uses TRBV4-1 with TRBJ2-3; 7 bases map to TRBD2. Per the germline V gene, CDR1 is MGHRA and CDR2 is YSYEKL. V shed 0 bases and J 5 bases; nucleotides not matched to a gene: 8. The CDR3 contains 16 residues. The CDR3 sequence is CASSQEEGGPRDTQYF. The CDR3 DNA follows: TGCGCCAGCAGCCAAGAAGAGGGAGGGCCCAGAGATACGCAGTATTTT.

V usage is TRBV28 and J usage is TRBJ1-5, with TRBD1 as a possible D gene (5 bases). Trimming stripped 11 bases from V and 0 bases from J, with 14 bases between. Germline-derived CDR1 and CDR2 are MDHEN and SYDVKM. This CDR3 has 14 amino acids. Here the CDR3 reads CACFMGGSNQPQHF. The CDR3 DNA follows: TGTGCCTGCTTTATGGGGGGTAGCAATCAGCCCCAGCATTTT. The variable domain in full, completed from reference TRBV28 and TRBJ1-5, reads DVKVTQSSRYLVKRTGEKVFLECVQDMDHENMFWYRQDPGLGLRLIYFSYDVKMKEKGDIPEGYSVSREKKERFSLILESASTNQTSMYLCACFMGGSNQPQHFGDGTRLSIL.

Details on this clone: This sample also contains other DNA sequences that code for the same CDR3. V is TRBV10-1 and J is TRBJ2-1; 7 bases match TRBD2. Germline V gene sequence: CDR1 WNHNN, CDR2 SYGVQD (reference sequence). The CDR3 has 14 amino acids. Trimming took 6 bases from V and 4 from J; bases not matched to a gene: 6. CDR3 in DNA: TGCGCCAGCAGCTTAGCGGGCCAATACAATGAGCAGTTCTTC. This codes for CASSLAGQYNEQFF.

The rearrangement links TRBV5-1 to TRBJ1-4; perhaps TRBD1 as D (6 bases). CDR1 and CDR2 from the germline V gene are SGHRS and YFSETQ. This CDR3 is 16 amino acids long. Trimming pared 0 bases from V and 0 bases from J, leaving 9 bases between. The DNA for the CDR3 is TGCGCCAGCAGCTTGGGACAGGTCTCAACTAATGAAAAACTGTTTTTT. Translation: CASSLGQVSTNEKLFF.

The genes are TRBV15 and TRBJ2-2; D is possibly TRBD1 (6 bases). The CDR3 is made up of 15 amino acids. V was trimmed by 5 bases and J by 3 bases, leaving 13 bases between them. Germline V CDR1 and CDR2: LNHNV, YYDKDF (reference sequence). CDR3: CATSEGTLDTGELFF. CDR3 DNA: TGTGCCACCAGCGAGGGGACACTCGACACCGGGGAGCTGTTTTTT.

V is TRBV3-1 (or the pseudogene TRBV3-2) and J is TRBJ2-7; 7 bases are a match to TRBD1. This CDR3 region has 16 residues. Germline assignment: CDR1 LGHDT and CDR2 YNNKEL (reference sequence). The J segment lost 4 bases and the V segment lost 0 bases, leaving 9 bases of the junction unmatched. The CDR3, as DNA: TGTGCCAGCAGCCAAGATGGGGGCAGGGGGTTATACGAGCAGTACTTC. Amino acid sequence: CASSQDGGRGLYEQYF.

The chain combines TRBV18 with TRBJ1-2, with D perhaps TRBD1 (5 bases). V was clipped by 2 bases and J by 3 bases, with 7 bases between them. Germline V CDR1 and CDR2: KGHSH, LQKENI. The CDR3 has 13 amino acids. CDR3 amino acids: CASSPGAYYGYTF. The CDR3 nucleotides read TGTGCCAGCTCACCAGGGGCCTACTATGGCTACACCTTC.

The V gene is TRBV12-5, the J gene TRBJ1-3; no clear D gene. Per germline, CDR1 LGHNT and CDR2 FRNRAP. This CDR3 is built from 14 residues. The V and J ends lost 2 bases and 7 bases respectively, with 12 bases between them. The CDR3 loop reads CASGLTGEGNTIYF. In DNA form, the CDR3 reads TGTGCTAGTGGTTTGACCGGGGAAGGGAACACCATATATTTT. Full variable domain (missing parts from reference TRBV12-5 and TRBJ1-3): DARVTQTPRHKVTEMGQEVTMRCQPILGHNTVFWYRQTMMQGLELLAYFRNRAPLDDSGMPKDRFSAEMPDATLATLKIQPSEPRDSAVYFCASGLTGEGNTIYFGEGSWLTVV.

This clone appeared a few times. V usage is TRBV3-1 (or the pseudogene TRBV3-2) and J usage is TRBJ1-4, with a possible D match to TRBD1 (6 bases). Trimming left V 8 bases short and J 3 bases short, with 13 bases between. The CDR3 is 14 amino acids. CDR1 and CDR2 from the germline V gene are LGHDT and YNNKEL (reference sequence). This chain's CDR3 is CASGPGHANEKLFF. CDR3 sequence (DNA): TGTGCCAGCGGACCGGGACACGCTAATGAAAAACTGTTTTTT.

This clone was counted a single time. The J gene is TRBJ1-1, the V gene TRBV7-8; the match to TRBD1 covers 10 bases. Germline lookup yields CDR1 SGHVS and CDR2 FQNEAQ. The CDR3 totals 14 residues. V lost 5 bases, J lost 11 bases, and 11 bases stayed unmatched. CDR3 sequence (DNA): TGTGCCAGCAGCATCGGGGGGGACAGGGGTCCGGCTTTCTTT. Translation: CASSIGGDRGPAFF.

The chain combines TRBV29-1 with TRBJ2-5; 12 bases agree with TRBD1. The CDR3 is 13 amino acids. Per the germline V gene, CDR1 is SQVTM and CDR2 is ANQGSEA. CDR3 in DNA: TGCAGTGGGACAGGGGGCCCTCAAGAGACCCAGTACTTC. Protein sequence: CSGTGGPQETQYF.

The gene calls are TRBV7-2 and TRBJ1-4; D not certain. Germline assignment: CDR1 SGHTA and CDR2 FQGNSA. The V gene lost 4 bases and the J gene lost 7 bases, with 13 bases spanning the gap. The CDR3 is 14 amino acids. Here the CDR3 reads CASSSSQGSEKLFF. CDR3 coding DNA: TGTGCCAGCAGCTCTTCCCAAGGGAGTGAAAAACTGTTTTTT. The full variable domain, in which reference TRBV7-2 and TRBJ1-4 provide the parts outside the CDR3, is GAGVSQSPSNKVTEKGKDVELRCDPISGHTALYWYRQSLGQGLEFLIYFQGNSAPDKSGLPSDRFSAERTGGSVSTLTIQRTQQEDSAVYLCASSSSQGSEKLFFGSGTQLSVL.

V gene TRBV15 combines with J gene TRBJ1-6; TRBD1 matches 8 bases. Germline V gene data show CDR1 as LNHNV and CDR2 as YYDKDF (reference sequence). The ends lost 0 bases at V and 7 bases at J; junction bases unmatched: 5. The CDR3 has 16 amino acids. CDR3 protein: CATSRDKGQGNSPLHF. The DNA for the CDR3 is TGTGCCACCAGCAGAGACAAAGGACAGGGAAATTCACCCCTCCACTTT.

This clone was seen only a few times. The chain has TRBV7-9 and TRBJ2-2; a possible D gene is TRBD1 (6 bases). In germline, CDR1 is SEHNR, CDR2 FQNEAQ (reference sequence). V dropped 4 bases and J dropped 0 bases, with 6 bases sitting between them. The length of the CDR3 is 14 residues. The CDR3 sequence is CASSWGPNTGELFF. The CDR3, as DNA: TGTGCCAGCAGCTGGGGGCCGAACACCGGGGAGCTGTTTTTT.

The gene calls are TRBV12-5 and TRBJ1-2; a possible D gene is TRBD1 (6 bases). The CDR3 has 11 residues. Germline-derived CDR1 and CDR2 are LGHNT and FRNRAP. The CDR3 DNA is TGTGCCCCGAGGCGGGGGCAAGGCTACACCTTC. It yields the protein CAPRRGQGYTF.

This clone was recorded once. V gene TRBV11-2 combines with J gene TRBJ1-5, with a weak D call TRBD1 (5 bases). The CDR3 is made up of 14 amino acids. Per the germline V gene, CDR1 is SGHAT and CDR2 is FQNNGV. The germline V and J ends were trimmed by 5 bases and 3 bases, with 11 bases remaining between them. For the CDR3, the DNA is TGTGCCAGCAGCCCAGACAGCTCCAATCAGCCCCAGCATTTT. It yields the protein CASSPDSSNQPQHF.

The CDR3 protein is CASSPPNESQETQYF. The CDR3 bases are TGTGCCAGCTCACCACCGAATGAGAGCCAAGAGACCCAGTACTTC. This chain uses TRBV18 with TRBJ2-5; D not certain. Trimming stripped 0 bases from V and 1 base from J, with 9 bases between. Germline V gene lookup returns CDR1 KGHSH and CDR2 LQKENI. The CDR3 contains 15 residues.

The genes are TRBV7-2 and TRBJ1-2; D gene unclear. Trimming shortened V by 4 bases and J by 4 bases, and 10 bases separated the two germline ends. The CDR3 has 13 residues. CDR1 SGHTA and CDR2 FQGNSA come from the germline V gene. The CDR3 sequence: CASSSTGSYGYTF. The DNA for the CDR3 is TGTGCCAGCAGCTCCACGGGATCCTATGGCTACACCTTC.

V and J are TRBV5-1 and TRBJ1-1, with 10 positions matching TRBD1. Germline trimming cut 5 bases from V and 2 bases from J; bases unmatched to any gene: 6. This CDR3 has 15 amino acids. CDR1 is SGHRS and CDR2 is YFSETQ in the germline V gene. The CDR3 spells CASRSTTGGNTEAFF. The CDR3 coding sequence is TGCGCCAGCAGGTCCACGACAGGGGGCAACACTGAAGCTTTCTTT.